The rows below give T cell receptor beta chains drawn from one sample of a study of control samples from healthy donors and cancer patients. Generated by immunoSEQ multiplex PCR, the TCRdb table keeps only in-frame clones and is missing some. The sample lists 130,000 to 150,000 clones; approximately 92% were seen once. The sequenced sample was blood. These receptors came from a man under 40 in good health. Each CDR3 is given with its conserved first and last residue. D genes are given only for firm matches. Only part of the rows carry a size: once, few, many, or a class if the clone is expanded.

V	D	J	size	CDR3	DNA
TRBV27	NA	TRBJ2-5	NA	CASSLWGQETQYF	TGTGCCAGCAGTTTGTGGGGGCAAGAGACCCAGTACTTC
TRBV21-1	NA	TRBJ2-1	NA	CASSNGRAGSYNEQFF	TGTGCCAGCAGCAATGGGAGGGCGGGGTCCTACAATGAGCAGTTCTTC
TRBV28	TRBD2	TRBJ2-2	NA	CASESSGLNTGELFF	TGTGCCAGCGAATCTAGCGGGCTGAACACCGGGGAGCTGTTTTTT
TRBV7-7	NA	TRBJ2-7	NA	CASSLAPAYEQYF	TGTGCCAGCAGCTTAGCGCCAGCCTACGAGCAGTACTTC
TRBV28	TRBD1	TRBJ1-4	NA	CASSPQGAKEKLFF	TGTGCCAGCAGTCCTCAGGGGGCGAAAGAAAAACTGTTTTTT
TRBV4-1	NA	TRBJ1-2	once	CASSQVGTQGPSYGYTF	TGCGCCAGCAGCCAAGTCGGCACTCAGGGGCCCAGTTATGGCTACACCTTC
TRBV21-1	NA	TRBJ2-5	NA	CASSAIDRARETQYF	TGTGCCAGCAGCGCGATCGACAGGGCCCGGGAGACCCAGTACTTC
TRBV11-3	NA	TRBJ2-1	NA	CASKLAPSYNEQFF	TGTGCCAGCAAACTAGCTCCTTCCTACAATGAGCAGTTCTTC
TRBV5-1	TRBD2	TRBJ2-7	NA	CASSRSGGFSYEQYF	TGCGCCAGCAGCAGGAGCGGGGGTTTCTCCTACGAGCAGTACTTC
TRBV5-6	TRBD1	TRBJ2-7	NA	CASSKGDSSYEQYF	TGTGCCAGCAGCAAAGGGGACAGCTCCTACGAGCAGTACTTC
TRBV6-2/TRBV6-3	NA	TRBJ1-2	NA	CASSSRTENYGYTF	TGTGCCAGCAGTTCAAGGACGGAGAACTATGGCTACACCTTC
TRBV27	TRBD1	TRBJ1-5	NA	CASSLSPTGASQPQHF	TGTGCCAGCAGTTTATCGCCGACAGGGGCTAGTCAGCCCCAGCATTTT
TRBV24-1	NA	TRBJ1-1	NA	CATSLDAGTEAFF	TGTGCCACCAGTCTTGACGCGGGCACTGAAGCTTTCTTT
TRBV6-6	TRBD1	TRBJ1-1	NA	CASSRDRANTEAFF	TGTGCCAGCAGCAGAGACAGGGCGAACACTGAAGCTTTCTTT
TRBV2	NA	TRBJ1-5	NA	CASSEYGQNNQPQHF	TGTGCCAGCAGTGAATATGGGCAGAACAATCAGCCCCAGCATTTT
TRBV25-1	TRBD1	TRBJ2-3	once	CASSVTGVSTDTQYF	TGTGCCAGCAGTGTGACAGGGGTTAGCACAGATACGCAGTATTTT
TRBV14	TRBD1	TRBJ1-2	NA	CGSSQAGQGFLDGYTF	TGTGGCAGCAGCCAAGCGGGACAGGGCTTTTTGGATGGCTACACCTTC
TRBV2	NA	TRBJ2-7	NA	CASSQRRASYEQYF	TGTGCCAGCAGCCAGCGGAGAGCATCCTACGAGCAGTACTTC
TRBV19	NA	TRBJ1-5	NA	CASSTVGVQPQHF	TGTGCCAGTAGTACGGTCGGGGTCCAGCCCCAGCATTTT
TRBV12-5	TRBD2	TRBJ2-4	once	CASGQSGGKNIQYF	TGTGCTAGTGGTCAAAGCGGGGGGAAAAACATTCAGTACTTC
TRBV5-6	NA	TRBJ2-7	once	CASSLAQGYEQYF	TGTGCCAGCAGCCTAGCCCAGGGCTACGAGCAGTACTTC
TRBV2	NA	TRBJ1-1	NA	CASSEASGSRTEAFF	TGTGCCAGCAGTGAAGCTTCAGGGAGTCGGACTGAAGCTTTCTTT
TRBV19	NA	TRBJ1-1	NA	CASSNRDPTMNTEAFF	TGTGCCAGTAGTAACCGGGACCCCACCATGAACACTGAAGCTTTCTTT
TRBV5-1	NA	TRBJ2-7	NA	CASSFKSSYEQYF	TGCGCCAGCAGCTTTAAGTCCTCCTACGAGCAGTACTTC
TRBV9	TRBD1	TRBJ2-7	NA	CASSVGVGQVYEQYF	TGTGCCAGCAGCGTAGGGGTGGGACAGGTCTACGAGCAGTACTTC
TRBV6-6	NA	TRBJ2-7	once	CASSYGPSSYEQYF	TGTGCCAGCAGTTACGGGCCATCGAGCTACGAGCAGTACTTC
TRBV30	NA	TRBJ2-5	NA	CAWSAGWETQYF	TGTGCCTGGAGTGCAGGGTGGGAGACCCAGTACTTC
TRBV27	TRBD1	TRBJ2-1	NA	CASTGTGWNEQFF	TGTGCCTCAACCGGGACAGGGTGGAATGAGCAGTTCTTC
TRBV9	TRBD1	TRBJ1-1	NA	CASSGDSNTEAFF	TGTGCCAGCAGCGGGGACAGTAACACTGAAGCTTTCTTT
TRBV28	TRBD1	TRBJ1-5	NA	CASGQGHQPQHF	TGTGCCAGCGGACAGGGGCATCAGCCCCAGCATTTT
TRBV5-1	NA	TRBJ1-1	NA	CASSIRGRAEAFF	TGCGCCAGCAGTATCCGGGGAAGGGCTGAAGCTTTCTTT
TRBV4-1	TRBD1	TRBJ1-6	NA	CASSQEQDRGSPLHF	TGCGCCAGCAGCCAAGAACAGGACAGGGGATCACCCCTCCACTTT
TRBV19	TRBD2	TRBJ2-3	NA	CASSMVLAGGTDTQYF	TGTGCCAGTAGTATGGTCTTAGCGGGGGGTACAGATACGCAGTATTTT
TRBV27	NA	TRBJ2-7	once	CASTALAGSRYEQYF	TGTGCCAGCACCGCACTGGCTGGAAGTCGCTACGAGCAGTACTTC
TRBV5-1	TRBD1	TRBJ1-1	NA	CASSLAGTGIAFF	TGCGCCAGCAGCTTGGCAGGGACAGGGATAGCTTTCTTT
TRBV19	NA	TRBJ2-3	NA	CASRRGDLTDTQYF	TGTGCCAGCCGGAGGGGGGACCTCACAGATACGCAGTATTTT
TRBV27	NA	TRBJ2-7	NA	CASKDRGAYYEQYF	TGTGCCAGCAAAGATCGGGGGGCCTACTACGAGCAGTACTTC
TRBV25-1	NA	TRBJ1-1	few	CASSGQNTEAFF	TGTGCCAGCAGTGGACAGAACACTGAAGCTTTCTTT
TRBV18	NA	TRBJ2-1	NA	CASSLGTPSSYNEQFF	TGTGCCAGCTCACTCGGGACTCCGAGCTCCTACAATGAGCAGTTCTTC
TRBV7-9	NA	TRBJ1-1	NA	CASSLALGNTEAFF	TGTGCCAGCAGCTTAGCTTTGGGCAACACTGAAGCTTTCTTT
TRBV6-5	NA	TRBJ1-2	NA	CASSYSFAQNYGYTF	TGTGCCAGCAGTTACTCGTTTGCGCAGAACTATGGCTACACCTTC
TRBV5-5	NA	TRBJ1-4	NA	CASSPDPANEKLFF	TGTGCCAGCAGCCCGGACCCCGCGAATGAAAAACTGTTTTTT
TRBV27	NA	TRBJ2-7	NA	CASSLGLYYEQYF	TGTGCCAGCAGTTTAGGACTCTACTACGAGCAGTACTTC
TRBV25-1	NA	TRBJ2-4	NA	CASSGHSEMGKNIQYF	TGTGCCAGCAGTGGACACAGCGAAATGGGCAAAAACATTCAGTACTTC
TRBV13	NA	TRBJ2-7	NA	CASSQGRVMDEQYF	TGTGCCAGCAGCCAGGGCAGGGTAATGGACGAGCAGTACTTC
TRBV27	NA	TRBJ1-4	NA	CASSLVWRATNEKLFF	TGTGCCAGCAGTTTGGTGTGGCGCGCAACTAATGAAAAACTGTTTTTT
TRBV23-1	TRBD1	TRBJ2-3	NA	CASSQSPTGGSSTDTQYF	TGCGCCAGCAGTCAATCTCCTACAGGGGGATCTAGCACAGATACGCAGTATTTT
TRBV28	NA	TRBJ2-3	once	CASTPVGRKLTDTQYF	TGTGCCAGCACCCCAGTTGGGCGAAAACTCACAGATACGCAGTATTTT
TRBV5-5	TRBD1	TRBJ1-4	NA	CASSLNVPGQGEKLFF	TGTGCCAGCAGCTTAAACGTACCGGGACAGGGTGAAAAACTGTTTTTT
TRBV28	TRBD1	TRBJ2-1	NA	CASSTRDRVGNEQFF	TGTGCCAGCAGTACTCGGGACAGGGTAGGCAATGAGCAGTTCTTC
TRBV6-5	TRBD1	TRBJ1-2	NA	CASSYTIQGTGYTF	TGTGCCAGCAGTTACACGATACAGGGGACAGGCTACACCTTC
TRBV7-2	TRBD1	TRBJ1-2	NA	CASSLPNRGLLGYTF	TGTGCCAGCAGCTTACCAAACAGGGGGCTGCTTGGCTACACCTTC
TRBV2	NA	TRBJ2-6	NA	CASGGGGSGANVLTF	TGTGCCAGCGGAGGTGGGGGCTCTGGGGCCAACGTCCTGACTTTC
TRBV29-1	TRBD1	TRBJ1-1	NA	CSVQGAWTEAFF	TGCAGCGTCCAGGGGGCATGGACTGAAGCTTTCTTT